A selection of T cell receptor beta chains follows, all from one sample in a study of shared clonotypes between healthy human individuals. Repertoires were generated with immunoSEQ multiplex PCR, while TCRdb's copy carries only in-frame clones and drops some. The sample shows about 1 million clones, approximately 72% of them seen only once. The source material was memory CD4+ T cells sorted from blood. Receptors originate from a young man in good health. Each CDR3 is given with its conserved first and last residue. A D gene is named only where the DNA matches it firmly. Size values are once, few and many counts, or a class for expanded clones, and some rows have none.

d_call clone_size j_call v_call cdr3_length cdr3_aa cdr3_nt
TRBD2 . TRBJ2-1 TRBV5-1 18 CASSADQPGTSGYNEQFF TGCGCCAGCAGCGCCGATCAGCCCGGGACTAGCGGGTACAATGAGCAGTTCTTC
. . TRBJ2-3 TRBV5-3 14 CARSSRFLADTQYF .
. . TRBJ2-1 TRBV6-5 16 CASSYSLTKGYNEQFF TGTGCCAGCAGTTACTCTTTGACTAAGGGTTACAATGAGCAGTTCTTC
. few TRBJ2-2 TRBV21-1 16 CASSKEGHMNTGELFF TGTGCCAGCAGCAAAGAGGGACACATGAACACCGGGGAGCTGTTTTTT
. . TRBJ1-1 TRBV6-5 13 CATQDGKNTEAFF TGTGCCACCCAGGACGGGAAGAACACTGAAGCTTTCTTT
TRBD1 . TRBJ1-1 TRBV6-1 14 CASSETGGSTEAFF TGTGCCAGCAGCGAGACAGGGGGGAGCACTGAAGCTTTCTTT
TRBD1 few TRBJ2-1 TRBV28 16 CASSITGTGSYNEQFF TGTGCCAGCAGTATAACCGGGACAGGGTCCTACAATGAGCAGTTCTTC
. . TRBJ2-3 TRBV9 16 CASSVGGSGGTDTQYF TGTGCCAGCAGCGTAGGGGGTAGCGGAGGTACAGATACGCAGTATTTT
. . TRBJ2-3 TRBV25-1 15 CASSEWKGNSDTQYF TGTGCCAGCAGTGAATGGAAGGGTAACTCAGATACGCAGTATTTT
. . TRBJ1-4 TRBV18 14 CASSLGTANEKLFF TGTGCCAGCTCACTCGGGACGGCTAATGAAAAACTGTTTTTT
TRBD1 . TRBJ2-5 TRBV5-1 13 CASSEQGAQTQYF TGCGCCAGCAGCGAGCAGGGGGCACAGACCCAGTACTTC
TRBD1 . TRBJ1-1 TRBV6-5 13 CAPWDRMNTEAFF TGTGCCCCATGGGACAGGATGAACACTGAAGCTTTCTTT
. . TRBJ1-1 TRBV29-1 13 CSVEFEGTLEAFF TGCAGCGTTGAATTTGAGGGTACTCTAGAAGCTTTCTTT
TRBD1 . TRBJ1-4 TRBV2 15 CASSGQGSTNEKLFF TGTGCCAGCTCGGGACAGGGGTCAACTAATGAAAAACTGTTTTTT
TRBD1 . TRBJ1-1 TRBV7-8 15 CASSLAGTVNTEAFF TGTGCCAGCAGCTTAGCCGGGACAGTGAACACTGAAGCTTTCTTT
TRBD1 many TRBJ1-3 TRBV27 21 CASSLSSDIRDRVDSGNTIYF TGTGCCAGCAGTCTCTCCTCCGACATCCGGGACAGGGTTGACTCTGGAAACACCATATATTTT
. few TRBJ1-3 TRBV5-1 12 CASRSSGNTIYF TGCGCCAGCAGAAGTTCTGGAAACACCATATATTTT
. many TRBJ1-1 TRBV5-6 15 CASCLGWTTNTEAFF TGTGCCAGCTGTTTGGGTTGGACCACGAACACTGAAGCTTTCTTT
. . TRBJ2-2 TRBV5-1 15 CASSAQGGFTGELFF TGCGCCAGCAGCGCACAGGGTGGGTTCACCGGGGAGCTGTTTTTT
TRBD1 . TRBJ2-4 TRBV19 17 CASTEWRTGLGKNIQYF TGTGCCAGTACCGAATGGCGGACAGGGTTAGGCAAAAACATTCAGTACTTC
TRBD1 . TRBJ1-5 TRBV27 14 CASSQTGGAQPQHF TGTGCCAGCAGTCAGACAGGGGGCGCCCAGCCCCAGCATTTT
TRBD2 . TRBJ2-5 TRBV9 16 CASSVGAGGAQETQYF TGTGCCAGCAGCGTAGGGGCGGGAGGAGCCCAAGAGACCCAGTACTTC
. . TRBJ1-2 TRBV6-1 12 CASSERRYGYTF TGTGCCAGCAGTGAACGTCGGTATGGCTACACCTTC
. few TRBJ1-1 TRBV10-2 13 CASSEQGGTEAFF TGCGCCAGCAGTGAGCAGGGAGGCACTGAAGCTTTCTTT
. . TRBJ1-1 TRBV19 14 CASSGGRGTTEAFF TGTGCCAGTAGCGGCGGACGGGGAACAACTGAAGCTTTCTTT
TRBD1 once TRBJ1-4 TRBV29-1 16 CSVEGTGGPTNEKLFF TGCAGCGTTGAAGGGACAGGGGGACCAACTAATGAAAAACTGTTTTTT
TRBD2 . TRBJ2-6 TRBV5-4 18 CASSLSGGLTSGANVLTF TGTGCCAGCAGCTTGAGCGGGGGCCTTACCTCTGGGGCCAACGTCCTGACTTTC
TRBD2 . TRBJ2-2 TRBV7-2 19 CASSLAPSGRALDTGELFF TGTGCCAGCAGCTTAGCTCCTAGCGGGAGGGCCTTGGACACCGGGGAGCTGTTTTTT
TRBD2 . TRBJ2-5 TRBV30 14 CAWSVEAGGRTQYF TGTGCCTGGAGTGTAGAAGCGGGAGGGCGGACCCAGTACTTC
. . TRBJ2-5 TRBV5-1 14 CASSLAGTQETQYF TGCGCCAGCAGCTTGGCCGGGACACAAGAGACCCAGTACTTC
TRBD1 . TRBJ2-7 TRBV5-4 15 CASSGGQGNSYEQYF TGTGCCAGCAGCGGAGGACAGGGAAACTCCTACGAGCAGTACTTC
. . TRBJ1-1 TRBV6-1 13 CASSVQGLTGAFF TGTGCCAGCAGTGTGCAGGGACTGACGGGAGCTTTCTTT
TRBD2 . TRBJ2-1 TRBV11-2 16 CASSLDELAGAREQFF TGTGCCAGCAGCTTAGATGAACTAGCGGGAGCTCGGGAGCAGTTCTTC
. . TRBJ1-2 TRBV27 14 CASSFQGGNYGYTF TGTGCCAGCAGTTTCCAGGGAGGCAACTATGGCTACACCTTC
. . TRBJ1-6 TRBV7-2 14 CASMEGSGNSPLHF TGTGCCAGCATGGAGGGCTCAGGGAATTCACCCCTCCACTTT
TRBD1 . TRBJ2-3 TRBV2 14 CASIGGGGTDTQYF TGTGCCAGCATAGGGGGCGGAGGCACAGATACGCAGTATTTT
TRBD1 . TRBJ1-5 TRBV6-6 16 CASRPGTEHSNQPQHF TGTGCCAGCAGGCCCGGGACAGAACATAGCAATCAGCCCCAGCATTTT
TRBD2 . TRBJ2-7 TRBV18 15 CASSPGAGGPLEQYF TGTGCCAGCTCACCCGGCGCGGGAGGGCCGCTCGAGCAGTACTTC
. . TRBJ2-5 TRBV30 14 CAWSSRQVQETQYF TGTGCCTGGAGTTCCCGACAGGTCCAAGAGACCCAGTACTTC
. . TRBJ1-3 TRBV25-1 14 CASSTGMGGNTIYF TGTGCCAGCAGCACAGGGATGGGGGGAAACACCATATATTTT
TRBD1 . TRBJ2-1 TRBV6-4 14 CASGTGESVNEQFF TGTGCCAGCGGGACAGGGGAATCGGTCAATGAGCAGTTCTTC
TRBD2 . TRBJ2-1 TRBV27 15 CASSPLAGLNNEQFF TGTGCCAGCAGTCCCCTAGCGGGCCTTAACAATGAGCAGTTCTTC
TRBD2 . TRBJ2-7 TRBV5-1 14 CASSLGTSGYEQYF TGCGCCAGCAGCTTGGGGACTAGCGGATACGAGCAGTACTTC
. . TRBJ2-2 TRBV2 13 CASTADETGELFF TGTGCCAGCACCGCCGATGAGACCGGGGAGCTGTTTTTT
TRBD2 few TRBJ2-2 TRBV27 20 CASSLPAPRSGRVSTGELFF TGTGCCAGCAGTTTACCCGCCCCCCGGAGCGGGAGAGTCAGCACCGGGGAGCTGTTTTTT
. . TRBJ2-1 TRBV19 15 CASIQGGRSYNEQFF TGTGCCAGTATTCAAGGGGGACGCTCCTACAATGAGCAGTTCTTC
TRBD2 . TRBJ2-3 TRBV30 15 CAWSGTSGSSDTQYF TGTGCCTGGTCCGGGACTAGCGGGAGCTCAGATACGCAGTATTTT
. few TRBJ1-6 TRBV2 14 CATGRTPYNSPLHF TGTGCCACCGGACGGACACCCTATAATTCACCCCTCCACTTT